This T cell receptor beta chain stems from a study of blood T cell repertoires in COVID-19. Germline assignment: CDR1 WNHNN and CDR2 SYGVQD (reference sequence). CDR3 length: 15 residues. The J segment lost 7 bases and the V segment lost 5 bases, leaving 7 bases of the junction unmatched. Profiling relied on immunoSEQ multiplex PCR, and the TCRdb table lists in-frame clones only, not all of them. The table shows hundreds of thousands of clones, with roughly 80% occurring only once. Sequenced sample: PBMCs or T cells enriched from blood (not recorded which). This clonotype was sampled from a man aged 40-55 years who had been exposed to COVID-19. V usage is TRBV10-1 and J usage is TRBJ2-2; TRBD1 matches 10 bases. The CDR3 DNA reads as TGCGCCAGCAGTCCGGGACAGGGGCGAAACGGGGAGCTGTTTTTT. Its translation is CASSPGQGRNGELFF.